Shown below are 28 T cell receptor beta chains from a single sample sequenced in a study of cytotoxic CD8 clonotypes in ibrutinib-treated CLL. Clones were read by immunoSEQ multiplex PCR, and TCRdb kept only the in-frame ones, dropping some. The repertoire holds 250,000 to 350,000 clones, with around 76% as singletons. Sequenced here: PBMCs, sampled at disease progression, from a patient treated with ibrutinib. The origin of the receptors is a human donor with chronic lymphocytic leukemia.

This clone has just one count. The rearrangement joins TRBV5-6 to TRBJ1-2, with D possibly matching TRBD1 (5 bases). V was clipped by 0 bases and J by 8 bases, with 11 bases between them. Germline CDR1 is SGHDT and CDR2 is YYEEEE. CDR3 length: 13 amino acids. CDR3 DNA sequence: TGTGCCAGCAGCTTGGGTAGGGGAGTAGGCTACACCTTC. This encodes CASSLGRGVGYTF. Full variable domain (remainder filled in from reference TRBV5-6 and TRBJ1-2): DAGVTQSPTHLIKTRGQQVTLRCSPKSGHDTVSWYQQALGQGPQFIFQYYEEEERQRGNFPDRFSGHQFPNYSSELNVNALLLGDSALYLCASSLGRGVGYTFGSGTRLTVV.

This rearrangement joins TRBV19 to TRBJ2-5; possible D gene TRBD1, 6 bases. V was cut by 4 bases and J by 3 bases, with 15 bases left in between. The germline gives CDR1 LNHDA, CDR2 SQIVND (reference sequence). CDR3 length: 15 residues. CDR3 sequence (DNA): TGTGCCAGTAGTAAACAGGGCCCCCCTGAAGAGACCCAGTACTTC. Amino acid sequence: CASSKQGPPEETQYF.

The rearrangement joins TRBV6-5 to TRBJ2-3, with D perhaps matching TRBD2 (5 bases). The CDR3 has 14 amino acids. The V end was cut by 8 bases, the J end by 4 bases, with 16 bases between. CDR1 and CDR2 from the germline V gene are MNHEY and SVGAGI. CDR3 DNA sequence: TGTGCCAGCGCCATTGCCGGGGTCCCAGATACGCAGTATTTT. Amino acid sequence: CASAIAGVPDTQYF.

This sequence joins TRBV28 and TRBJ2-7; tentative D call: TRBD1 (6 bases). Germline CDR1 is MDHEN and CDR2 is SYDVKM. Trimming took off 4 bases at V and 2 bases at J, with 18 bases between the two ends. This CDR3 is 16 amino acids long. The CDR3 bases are TGTGCCAGCAGTTCCCCCCGGGACATCGGGACCTACGAGCAGTACTTC. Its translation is CASSSPRDIGTYEQYF.

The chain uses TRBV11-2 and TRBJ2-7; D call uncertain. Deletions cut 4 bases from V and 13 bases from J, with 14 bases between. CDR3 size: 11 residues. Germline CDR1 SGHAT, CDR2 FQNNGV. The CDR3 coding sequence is TGTGCCAGCAGCTGGGGTCAGTCATTTTACTTC. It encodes CASSWGQSFYF.

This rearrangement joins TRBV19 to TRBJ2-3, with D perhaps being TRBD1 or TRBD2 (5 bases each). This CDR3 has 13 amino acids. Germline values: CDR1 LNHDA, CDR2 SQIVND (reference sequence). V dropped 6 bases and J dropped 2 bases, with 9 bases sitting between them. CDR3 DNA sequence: TGTGCCAGTAGGGGACGGGCCACAGATACGCAGTATTTT. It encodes CASRGRATDTQYF.

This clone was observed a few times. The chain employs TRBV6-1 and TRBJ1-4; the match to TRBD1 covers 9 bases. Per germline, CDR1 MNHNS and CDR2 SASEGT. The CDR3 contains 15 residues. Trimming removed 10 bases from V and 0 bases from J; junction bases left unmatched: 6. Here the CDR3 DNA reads TGTGCCACGAAGAGGGACAGGGCAACTAATGAAAAACTGTTTTTT. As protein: CATKRDRATNEKLFF.

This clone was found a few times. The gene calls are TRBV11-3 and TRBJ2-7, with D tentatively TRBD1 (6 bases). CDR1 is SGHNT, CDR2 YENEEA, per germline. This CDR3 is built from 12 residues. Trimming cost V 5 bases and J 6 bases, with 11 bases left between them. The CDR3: CASSISRGEQYF. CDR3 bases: TGTGCCAGCAGCATCAGCAGGGGCGAGCAGTACTTC.

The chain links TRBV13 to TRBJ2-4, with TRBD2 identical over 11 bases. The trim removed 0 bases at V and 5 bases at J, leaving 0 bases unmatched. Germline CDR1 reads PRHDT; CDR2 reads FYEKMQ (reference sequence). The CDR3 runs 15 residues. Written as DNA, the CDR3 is TGTGCCAGCAGCTTAGGACTAGCGGGAGAAAACATTCAGTACTTC. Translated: CASSLGLAGENIQYF.

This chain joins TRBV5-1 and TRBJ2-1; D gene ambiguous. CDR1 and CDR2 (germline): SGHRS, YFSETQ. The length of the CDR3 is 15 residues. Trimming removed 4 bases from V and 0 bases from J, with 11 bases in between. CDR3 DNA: TGCGCCAGCAGCGCGGACGTGAGCTCCTACAATGAGCAGTTCTTC. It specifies CASSADVSSYNEQFF.

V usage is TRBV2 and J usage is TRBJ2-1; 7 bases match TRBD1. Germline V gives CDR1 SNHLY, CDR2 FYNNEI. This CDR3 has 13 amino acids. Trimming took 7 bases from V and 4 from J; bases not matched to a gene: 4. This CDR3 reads CASKDRQYNEQFF. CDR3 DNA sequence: TGTGCCAGCAAGGACAGGCAATACAATGAGCAGTTCTTC.

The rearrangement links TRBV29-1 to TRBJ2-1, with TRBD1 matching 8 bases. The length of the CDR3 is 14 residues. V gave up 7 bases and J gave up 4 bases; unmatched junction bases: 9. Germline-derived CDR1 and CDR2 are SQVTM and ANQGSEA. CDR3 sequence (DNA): TGCAGCGCTATTCCGGGACAGGAGTACAATGAGCAGTTCTTC. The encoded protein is CSAIPGQEYNEQFF.

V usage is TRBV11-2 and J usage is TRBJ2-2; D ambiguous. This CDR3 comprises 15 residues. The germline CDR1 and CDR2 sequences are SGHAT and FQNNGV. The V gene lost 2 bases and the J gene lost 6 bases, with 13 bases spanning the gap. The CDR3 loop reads CASSLRPPVPGELFF. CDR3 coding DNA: TGTGCCAGCAGCTTAAGACCCCCCGTACCCGGGGAGCTGTTTTTT.

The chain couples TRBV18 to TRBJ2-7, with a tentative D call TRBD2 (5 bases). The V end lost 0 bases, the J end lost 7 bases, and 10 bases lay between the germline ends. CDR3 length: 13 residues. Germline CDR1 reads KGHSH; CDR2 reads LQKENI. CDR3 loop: CASSPPASYEQYF. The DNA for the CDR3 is TGTGCCAGCTCACCACCGGCTAGCTATGAGCAGTACTTC.

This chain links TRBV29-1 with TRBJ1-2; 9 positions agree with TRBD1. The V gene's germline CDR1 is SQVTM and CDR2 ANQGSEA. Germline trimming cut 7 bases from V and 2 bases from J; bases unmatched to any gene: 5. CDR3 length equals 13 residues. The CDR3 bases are TGCAGCGCTCGTGGGACAGGGAACTATGGCTACACCTTC. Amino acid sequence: CSARGTGNYGYTF.

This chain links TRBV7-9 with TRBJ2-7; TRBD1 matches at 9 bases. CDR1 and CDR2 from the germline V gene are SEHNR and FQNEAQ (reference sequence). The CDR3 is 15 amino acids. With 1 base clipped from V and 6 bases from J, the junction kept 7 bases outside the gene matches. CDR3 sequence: CASSLVLGQGGEQYF. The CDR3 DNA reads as TGTGCCAGCAGCTTAGTGTTGGGACAGGGAGGCGAGCAGTACTTC.

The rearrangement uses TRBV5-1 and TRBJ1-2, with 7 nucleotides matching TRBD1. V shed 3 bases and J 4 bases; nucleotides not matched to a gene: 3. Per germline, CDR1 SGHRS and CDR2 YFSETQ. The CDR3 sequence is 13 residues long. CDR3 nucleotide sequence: TGCGCCAGCAGCTGGGACAGTACCTATGGCTACACCTTC. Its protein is CASSWDSTYGYTF.

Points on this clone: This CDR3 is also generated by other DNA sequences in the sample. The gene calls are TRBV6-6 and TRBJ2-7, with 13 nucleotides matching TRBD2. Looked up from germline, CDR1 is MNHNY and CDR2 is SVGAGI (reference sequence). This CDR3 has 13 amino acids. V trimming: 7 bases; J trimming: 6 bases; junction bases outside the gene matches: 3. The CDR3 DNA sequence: TGTGCCAGCACTGGGACTAGCGGGGCCGAGCAGTACTTC. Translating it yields CASTGTSGAEQYF.

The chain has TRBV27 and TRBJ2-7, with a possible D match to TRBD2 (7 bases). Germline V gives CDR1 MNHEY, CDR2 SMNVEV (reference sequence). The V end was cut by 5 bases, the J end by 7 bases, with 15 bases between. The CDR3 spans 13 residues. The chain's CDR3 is CASSNAGAREQYF. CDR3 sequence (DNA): TGTGCCAGCAGTAACGCGGGGGCTAGGGAGCAGTACTTC.

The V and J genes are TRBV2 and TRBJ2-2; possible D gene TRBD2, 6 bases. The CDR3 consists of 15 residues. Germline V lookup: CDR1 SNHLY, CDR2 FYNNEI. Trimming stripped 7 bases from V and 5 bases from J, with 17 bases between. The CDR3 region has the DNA TGTGCCAGCACCCTCGCGGGGAGAGAAACCGGGGAGCTGTTTTTT. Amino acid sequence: CASTLAGRETGELFF.

As DNA, the CDR3 is TGTGCCAGCACCGCCCTCCCCGGGACTAGGAAATCTGGGGCCAACGTCCTGACTTTC. Translation: CASTALPGTRKSGANVLTF. The chain recombines TRBV7-9 with TRBJ2-6, with 8 bases lining up with TRBD2. CDR3 size: 19 residues. V dropped 7 bases and J dropped 1; count of bases not matched to a gene: 15. Germline V CDR1 and CDR2: SEHNR, FQNEAQ (reference sequence).

The CDR3 here is CASKNGDYSTDTQYF. The CDR3, as DNA: TGTGCCAGCAAAAACGGGGATTATAGCACAGATACGCAGTATTTT. This chain joins TRBV6-6 and TRBJ2-3; possibly TRBD2 for D (5 bases). CDR3 length equals 15 residues. The germline CDR1 and CDR2 sequences are MNHNY and SVGAGI (reference sequence). Trimming cost V 7 bases and J 0 bases, with 14 bases left between them.

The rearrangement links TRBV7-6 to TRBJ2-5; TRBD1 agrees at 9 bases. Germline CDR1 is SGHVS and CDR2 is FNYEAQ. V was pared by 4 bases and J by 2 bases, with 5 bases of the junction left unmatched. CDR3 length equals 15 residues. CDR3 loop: CASSSTGGWQETQYF. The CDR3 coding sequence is TGTGCCAGCAGCTCAACAGGGGGCTGGCAAGAGACCCAGTACTTC.

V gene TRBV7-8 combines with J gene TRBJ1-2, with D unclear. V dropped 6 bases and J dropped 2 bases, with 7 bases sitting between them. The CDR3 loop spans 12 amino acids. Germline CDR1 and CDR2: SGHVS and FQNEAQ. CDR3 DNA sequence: TGTGCCAGCAGGGGGTGGAACTATGGCTACACCTTC. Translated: CASRGWNYGYTF.

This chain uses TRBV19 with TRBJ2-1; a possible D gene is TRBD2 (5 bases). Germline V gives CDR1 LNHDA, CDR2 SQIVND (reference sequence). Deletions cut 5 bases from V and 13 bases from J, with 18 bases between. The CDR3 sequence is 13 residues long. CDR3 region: CASSLGPSGIQFF. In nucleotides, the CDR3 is TGTGCCAGTAGTCTCGGACCCAGCGGCATACAGTTCTTC.

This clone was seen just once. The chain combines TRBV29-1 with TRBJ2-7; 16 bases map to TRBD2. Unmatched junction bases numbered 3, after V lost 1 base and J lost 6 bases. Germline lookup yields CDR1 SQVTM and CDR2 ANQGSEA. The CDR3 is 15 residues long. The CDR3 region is CSVEGGTSGRVEQYF. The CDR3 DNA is TGCAGCGTTGAAGGGGGGACTAGCGGGAGGGTCGAGCAGTACTTC.

CDR3 nucleotides: TGCGCCAGCAGCTTCGGGACAGGAGACAGCACCATATATTTT. Its protein is CASSFGTGDSTIYF. The V gene is TRBV5-1, the J gene TRBJ1-3; 8 bases are shared with TRBD1. The CDR3 totals 14 residues. Germline V gene data show CDR1 as SGHRS and CDR2 as YFSETQ. With 2 bases clipped from V and 9 bases from J, the junction kept 7 bases outside the gene matches.

The CDR3 region is CASSFFGTGSGYTF. CDR3 sequence (DNA): TGCGCCAGCAGCTTTTTCGGGACAGGGTCTGGCTACACCTTC. The chain combines TRBV5-1 with TRBJ1-2; the match to TRBD1 covers 9 bases. J lost 7 bases, V lost 2 bases, and 6 bases had no gene match. Germline CDR1 and CDR2: SGHRS and YFSETQ. There are 14 residues in the CDR3.